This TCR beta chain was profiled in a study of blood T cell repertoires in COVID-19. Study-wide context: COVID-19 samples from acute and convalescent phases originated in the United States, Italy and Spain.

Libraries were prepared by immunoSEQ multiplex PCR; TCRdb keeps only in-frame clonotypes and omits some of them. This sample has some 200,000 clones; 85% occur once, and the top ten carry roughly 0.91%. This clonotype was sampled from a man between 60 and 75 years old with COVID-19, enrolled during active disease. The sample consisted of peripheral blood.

CDR3 region: CASNPGGAGEEKLFF. For the CDR3, the DNA is TGTGCCAGCAACCCTGGGGGGGCTGGAGAAGAAAAACTGTTTTTT. The chain couples TRBV28 to TRBJ1-4; D may be TRBD1 (6 bases). Trimming removed 7 bases from V and 8 bases from J, with 20 bases in between. CDR1 and CDR2 (germline): MDHEN, SYDVKM. This CDR3 is built from 15 residues.